The 6 T cell receptor beta chains given below trace back to one sample, sequenced in a study of human CD8 memory T cell subsets. Investigators built TCR beta libraries using UMI-labeled 5' RACE. No DNA is given; TCRdb re-called the 5' RACE reads and lists each CDR3 protein once. The sample includes approximately 4,300 distinct CDR3 sequences. The material sequenced was CD8+ T cells from PBMCs. These receptors all come from a human donor in good health.

In terms of frequency, this clonotype is medium-sized. The chain carries TRBV7-3 and TRBJ1-1. CDR3 length equals 13 residues. CDR1 and CDR2 (germline): SGHTA, FQGTGA. The CDR3 is CASSQPPNTEAFF.

This CDR3 is CATSREGPGQGSETQYF. The chain combines TRBV15 with TRBJ2-5; no DNA is available, so the TRBD1 call from TCRdb remains unchecked. This CDR3 contains 17 residues. Germline V gene data show CDR1 as LNHNV and CDR2 as YYDKDF (reference sequence).

This clonotype is labeled medium-sized based on frequency. The chain uses TRBV19 and TRBJ2-2; there is no DNA to check the TCRdb D call of TRBD2. CDR3 size: 15 residues. Germline assignment: CDR1 LNHDA and CDR2 SQIVND (reference sequence). The CDR3 region is CASKGLAGESGELFF.

The chain couples TRBV3-1 to TRBJ2-3; the TCRdb D gene call, TRBD2, has no DNA to confirm it. The CDR3 is made up of 15 amino acids. CDR1 LGHDT and CDR2 YNNKEL come from the germline V gene (reference sequence). The CDR3 sequence: CASSPGLADVDTQYF.

Its frequency marks this clonotype as medium-sized (0.01 to 0.1%). This chain joins TRBV20-1 and TRBJ2-7; as DNA is missing, the TRBD1 call by TCRdb cannot be tested. The CDR3 runs 14 residues. Germline lookup yields CDR1 DFQATT and CDR2 SNEGSKA (reference sequence). CDR3 sequence reads: CSARVPGDRGEQYF.

Frequency places this clonotype as medium-sized. The genes are TRBV6-4 and TRBJ1-1; without DNA, the TCRdb call of TRBD1 cannot be checked. Germline-derived CDR1 and CDR2 are MRHNA and SNTAGT. This CDR3 region has 13 residues. CDR3 loop: CASKERENTEAFF.